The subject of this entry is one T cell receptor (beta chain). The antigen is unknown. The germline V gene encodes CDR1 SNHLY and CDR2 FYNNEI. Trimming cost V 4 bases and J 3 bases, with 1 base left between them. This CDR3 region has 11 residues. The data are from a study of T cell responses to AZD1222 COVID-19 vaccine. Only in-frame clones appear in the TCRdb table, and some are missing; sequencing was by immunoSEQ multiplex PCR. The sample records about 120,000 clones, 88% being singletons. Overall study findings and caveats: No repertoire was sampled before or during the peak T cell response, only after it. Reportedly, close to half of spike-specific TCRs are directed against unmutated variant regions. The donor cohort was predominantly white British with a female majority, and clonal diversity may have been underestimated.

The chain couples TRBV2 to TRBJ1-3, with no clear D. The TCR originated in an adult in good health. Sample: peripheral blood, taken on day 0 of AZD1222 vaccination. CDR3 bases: TGTGCCAGCAGTGTTGGAAACACCATATATTTT. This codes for CASSVGNTIYF.